The sequence of this T cell receptor beta chain was determined in a study of CD8 T cells in ankylosing spondylitis (dated by TCRdb to about 2017). A note on the overall study: To find TCR variants linked to disease, the study profiled T cell receptor beta repertoires in ankylosing spondylitis patients and healthy donors. The full study cohort was made up of about 24 ankylosing spondylitis patients and around 100 healthy donors. Peripheral blood samples were taken, and synovial fluid was additionally collected from ankylosing spondylitis patients.

The paper's findings and limits, for the study overall: Some TCR beta motif variants had previously been reported in synovial fluid and blood of reactive arthritis patients, which suggested common disease-initiation mechanisms. The disease-linked clones had a CD8+ phenotype and were found at relatively low frequencies in peripheral blood. The disease-linked clones were reported as significantly enriched in matched synovial fluid samples from ankylosing spondylitis patients. Blood from ankylosing spondylitis patients appeared to be characterized by a TCR beta motif made up of about 8 highly homologous amino acid variants.

As for this clonotype: Its antigen remains undetermined. Base qualities are not provided; no much larger clone lies one nucleotide away.

Sequenced using an Illumina HiSeq 2500. Quantitative 5'-RACE with molecular barcodes was used to prepare TCR beta libraries. The authors' pipeline ran thus. To identify disease-linked TCR variants, a new computational method was used, one built on a probabilistic model of VDJ rearrangement. TCRdb took the public reads, trimmed them with fastp at Q25, ran MiXCR for clone calling and kept in-frame beta chains. Identical CDR3 proteins give one entry, which carries the most common genes and DNA. The V and J calls here are based on TCRdb, not the publication. For this sample there are 200,000 to 300,000 distinct CDR3 sequences; roughly 32% appear just once. Of the sample, about 4.2% is held by the ten largest clones. The CDR3 goes from the cysteine to the phenylalanine over 11 residues. Only the CDR3 part of the read is kept: 33 bases, read in frame from the first base. Relative to germline, V is 7 bases shorter and J is 7 bases shorter, with 8 bases between their ends. The germline V gene gives CDR1 as MNHNS and CDR2 as SASEGT.

The receptor chain draws on TRBV6-1 and TRBJ1-5, with an unclear D gene assignment. The clonotype comes from a male donor with ankylosing spondylitis or in good health (not recorded which). Sequencing was performed on blood, either unsorted or a sorted T cell fraction (not recorded which). This receptor carries the CDR3 CASTSSQPQHF. Here is the DNA: TGTGCCAGCACCAGTAGCCAGCCCCAGCATTTT.